This TCR beta chain was sequenced during a study of T cells of healthy individuals. TCRdb re-called the 5' RACE reads with MiXCR, one entry per CDR3 protein. The sample has some 100,000 distinct CDR3 sequences, approximately 18% seen once. The sequence derives from a human donor in good health.

The CDR3 loop reads CASSQMGFIAKNIQYF. DNA of the CDR3: TGCGCCAGCAGCCAAATGGGCTTTATAGCCAAAAACATTCAGTACTTC. The V gene is TRBV4-1, the J gene TRBJ2-4; D is uncertain. This CDR3 comprises 16 residues. The germline gives CDR1 MGHRA, CDR2 YSYEKL. The V end lost 2 bases, the J end lost 0 bases, and 11 bases lay between the germline ends.